The TCR beta chain under discussion was sequenced for a study of cytomegalovirus exposure and HLA in healthy donors. Notes on the study in general: Likely technical artifact: a cluster of highly shared sequence variants.

Germline assignment: CDR1 KGHSH and CDR2 LQKENI. CDR3 length: 16 amino acids. Germline trimming cut 0 bases from V and 6 bases from J; bases unmatched to any gene: 5. Both 60 Vbeta primers and 13 Jbeta primers went into the PCR. Clones were read by immunoSEQ multiplex PCR, and TCRdb kept only the in-frame ones, dropping some. Of 70,000 to 85,000 clones in the sample, about 68% were seen once. Only a few counts were recorded for this clone. No antigen is known for it. The source is a man aged 35 to 55 in good health and CMV-seropositive. Sequencing was carried out using PBMCs. The chain carries TRBV18 and TRBJ2-5; 12 positions match TRBD2. CDR3 in amino acids: CASSPPTSGSAKTQYF. CDR3 bases: TGTGCCAGCTCACCACCGACTAGCGGGAGTGCTAAGACCCAGTACTTC.